What follows are 4 T cell receptor beta chains derived from one specimen sequenced in a study of cytomegalovirus exposure and HLA in healthy donors. Primers included in the PCR were 60 Vbeta and 13 Jbeta primers. Assay: immunoSEQ multiplex PCR; the TCRdb copy retains only in-frame clones and omits some. The sample has about 91,000 clones, around nine tenths seen once. The sequencing sample was made of PBMCs. These receptor sequences come from a man younger than 45 in good health and CMV-seropositive.

This chain links TRBV27 with TRBJ1-1; a possible D gene is TRBD1 (6 bases). The V and J ends lost 5 bases and 5 bases respectively, with 27 bases between them. The germline V gene has CDR1 MNHEY and CDR2 SMNVEV (reference sequence). The CDR3 extends over 18 amino acids. CDR3 in DNA: TGTGCCAGCAGTCCACGACAGGCCTATTCCGGGCGAACGACTGAAGCTTTCTTT. Translating gives CASSPRQAYSGRTTEAFF.

J is TRBJ2-1 and V is TRBV19, with D possibly matching TRBD2 (5 bases). The CDR3 covers 15 residues. Per the germline V gene, CDR1 is LNHDA and CDR2 is SQIVND (reference sequence). V was clipped by 6 bases and J by 0 bases, with 12 bases between them. CDR3 loop: CASSREGSSYNEQFF. The CDR3, as DNA: TGTGCCAGTAGCCGCGAAGGGAGCTCCTACAATGAGCAGTTCTTC.

The CDR3 sequence is CASSQLSAYEQYF. The CDR3 DNA reads TGTGCCAGCAGCCAACTCAGCGCTTACGAGCAGTACTTC. The V gene is TRBV14, the J gene TRBJ2-7; D is unresolved. V lost 2 bases and J lost 4, with 9 bases in between. The CDR3 has 13 residues. The germline V gene has CDR1 SGHDN and CDR2 FVKESK.

The CDR3 loop is CASRDYSNQPQHF. The CDR3 DNA reads TGTGCCAGCAGGGACTATAGCAATCAGCCCCAGCATTTT. The chain uses TRBV28 and TRBJ1-5; D ambiguous. V was clipped by 6 bases and J by 0 bases, with 6 bases between them. Germline CDR1 MDHEN, CDR2 SYDVKM. CDR3 length: 13 residues.